These T cell receptor beta chains were read from a single sample in a study of control samples from healthy donors and cancer patients. Data came from immunoSEQ multiplex PCR; TCRdb stores just in-frame clones and leaves some out. The sample consists of 100,000 to 150,000 clones, over 85% of them appearing once. Input material: blood. These receptors all come from a man aged 18 to 30 in good health. Each CDR3 is given with its conserved first and last residue. A D gene is named only where the DNA matches it firmly.

TRBD1,TRBJ1-1,TRBV19,CASSPGTGRKAFF,TGTGCCAGTAGTCCCGGGACAGGGCGTAAAGCTTTCTTT
TRBD2,TRBJ2-7,TRBV3-1/TRBV3-2,CASSHGSSGGAHEQYF,TGTGCCAGCAGCCATGGGTCTAGCGGGGGGGCCCACGAGCAGTACTTC
NA,TRBJ1-5,TRBV12-3/TRBV12-4,CASSLPNQPQHF,TGTGCCAGCAGTCTCCCGAATCAGCCCCAGCATTTT
NA,TRBJ2-2,TRBV11-2,CASSSPGTLFF,TGTGCCAGCAGCTCCCCCGGGACTCTGTTTTTT
NA,TRBJ2-1,TRBV5-5,CASSPRTSLDNEQFF,TGTGCCAGCAGCCCCCGGACTTCCCTCGACAATGAGCAGTTCTTC
NA,TRBJ2-5,TRBV6-6,CASSYGQTKTQYF,TGTGCCAGCAGTTACGGACAGACAAAGACCCAGTACTTC
TRBD1,TRBJ1-2,TRBV10-3,CAISEGGAGYTF,TGTGCCATCAGTGAAGGGGGCGCCGGCTACACCTTC
NA,TRBJ2-5,TRBV21-1,CASRPTSSGGATETQYF,TGTGCCAGCAGGCCAACTTCTAGCGGGGGGGCCACAGAGACCCAGTACTTC
NA,TRBJ2-2,TRBV2,CASSAQGGTGELFF,TGTGCCAGCAGTGCGCAGGGGGGCACCGGGGAGCTGTTTTTT
NA,TRBJ2-5,TRBV9,CASSVAGQGGTQYF,TGTGCCAGCAGCGTAGCTGGGCAGGGCGGGACCCAGTACTTC
NA,TRBJ1-5,TRBV5-1,CASSLDGANQPQHF,TGCGCCAGCAGCTTGGATGGGGCCAATCAGCCCCAGCATTTT
TRBD2,TRBJ2-1,TRBV3-1/TRBV3-2,CASSQRGDLVNEQFF,TGTGCCAGCAGCCAACGGGGGGACCTGGTAAATGAGCAGTTCTTC
NA,TRBJ1-6,TRBV3-1/TRBV3-2,CASSLRHMGSPLHF,TGTGCCAGCAGCCTACGCCACATGGGTTCACCCCTCCACTTT
NA,TRBJ2-7,TRBV9,CASSVGSGVEKQYF,TGTGCCAGCAGCGTCGGATCAGGGGTGGAGAAGCAGTACTTC
TRBD1,TRBJ2-2,TRBV2,CASSPGGTGELFF,TGTGCCAGCAGCCCAGGGGGCACCGGGGAGCTGTTTTTT